The 20 T cell receptor beta chains reported below all come from one sample, sequenced in a study of cytomegalovirus exposure and HLA in healthy donors. PCR amplification relied on 60 Vbeta primers (plus 13 Jbeta primers). The protocol was immunoSEQ multiplex PCR, while the TCRdb copy is restricted to in-frame clones and leaves out a portion. The sample has 100,000 to 150,000 clones, about 81% seen once; the top ten hold about 1%. What was sequenced was PBMCs. The source is a woman aged 25-40 years in good health and CMV-seronegative.

The J gene is TRBJ2-1, the V gene TRBV2, with a weak D call TRBD2 (6 bases). The CDR3 contains 13 residues. V was clipped by 3 bases and J by 7 bases, with 10 bases between them. Germline lookup yields CDR1 SNHLY and CDR2 FYNNEI. CDR3 sequence reads: CASSDGSRNEQFF. CDR3 bases: TGTGCCAGCAGTGACGGGAGTAGGAATGAGCAGTTCTTC. The full variable domain, in which reference TRBV2 and TRBJ2-1 provide the parts outside the CDR3, is EPEVTQTPSHQVTQMGQEVILRCVPISNHLYFYWYRQILGQKVEFLVSFYNNEISEKSEIFDDQFSVERPDGSNFTLKIRSTKLEDSAMYFCASSDGSRNEQFFGPGTRLTVL.

This chain joins TRBV19 and TRBJ2-5, with 9 bases that match TRBD1. J lost 4 bases, V lost 5 bases, and 8 bases had no gene match. The CDR3 is made up of 15 amino acids. Germline V gives CDR1 LNHDA, CDR2 SQIVND (reference sequence). CDR3 bases: TGTGCCAGTAGTGTGGACAGGGGCGCGGTAGAGACCCAGTACTTC. Its protein is CASSVDRGAVETQYF.

In this sample, this clone turned up once. This chain joins TRBV6-5 and TRBJ1-1; TRBD1 aligns across 8 bases. The germline V gene encodes CDR1 MNHEY and CDR2 SVGAGI. V lost 2 bases and J lost 3; bases outside the gene matches: 5. The CDR3 is 15 amino acids. This chain's CDR3 is CASSYRTGTHTEAFF. The CDR3 coding sequence is TGTGCCAGCAGTTACCGGACAGGGACCCACACTGAAGCTTTCTTT.

This clone appeared a single time. The genes are TRBV5-8 and TRBJ1-5, with a possible D match to TRBD1 (5 bases). Trimming cost V 5 bases and J 2 bases, with 14 bases left between them. Germline V lookup: CDR1 SGHTS, CDR2 YDEGEE. This CDR3 spans 15 amino acids. The chain's CDR3 is CASRGRGGGNQPQHF. The CDR3 DNA is TGTGCCAGCAGGGGGCGGGGTGGAGGCAATCAGCCCCAGCATTTT.

This chain connects TRBV5-1 to TRBJ1-4, with D perhaps TRBD1 (5 bases). CDR1 SGHRS and CDR2 YFSETQ come from the germline V gene. The germline V and J ends were trimmed by 1 base and 8 bases, with 12 bases remaining between them. This CDR3 spans 14 amino acids. CDR3 protein: CASSLTGRAEKLFF. The CDR3 bases are TGCGCCAGCAGCTTGACGGGCAGGGCAGAAAAACTGTTTTTT.

V usage is TRBV4-2 and J usage is TRBJ2-3; TRBD1 aligns across 9 bases. This CDR3 comprises 15 residues. CDR1 and CDR2 from the germline V gene are LGHNA and YNFKEQ. Trimming removed 1 base from V and 3 bases from J; junction bases left unmatched: 2. The CDR3 protein is CASSQGQGETDTQYF. The CDR3 coding sequence is TGTGCCAGCAGCCAAGGACAGGGGGAGACAGATACGCAGTATTTT.

V usage is TRBV5-1 and J usage is TRBJ1-6, with D possibly matching TRBD1 (5 bases). The CDR3 consists of 13 residues. CDR1 is SGHRS, CDR2 YFSETQ, per germline. Trimming pared 6 bases from V and 10 bases from J, leaving 14 bases between. The CDR3 loop is CASMLGDGSPLHF. The CDR3 DNA follows: TGCGCCAGCATGCTAGGGGATGGATCACCCCTCCACTTT. Looking up the rest from reference TRBV5-1 and TRBJ1-6 gives the full variable domain: KAGVTQTPRYLIKTRGQQVTLSCSPISGHRSVSWYQQTPGQGLQFLFEYFSETQRNKGNFPGRFSGRQFSNSRSEMNVSTLELGDSALYLCASMLGDGSPLHFGNGTRLTVT.

CDR3: CASSPQNTGELFF. DNA of the CDR3: TGTGCCAGTAGTCCACAGAACACCGGGGAGCTGTTTTTT. The J gene is TRBJ2-2, the V gene TRBV19; no reliable D call. The CDR3 contains 13 residues. V was pared by 5 bases and J by 1 base, with 5 bases between. Germline V gene data show CDR1 as LNHDA and CDR2 as SQIVND (reference sequence).

The J gene is TRBJ1-4, the V gene TRBV5-4, with 7 bases identical to TRBD1. The CDR3 is made up of 15 amino acids. In germline, CDR1 is SGHNT, CDR2 YYREEE (reference sequence). V shed 4 bases and J 4 bases; nucleotides not matched to a gene: 7. CDR3 sequence reads: CASSQNRGDNEKLFF. Written as DNA, the CDR3 is TGTGCCAGCAGCCAAAACAGGGGAGATAATGAAAAACTGTTTTTT.

This sequence joins TRBV30 and TRBJ1-2, with D possibly matching TRBD1 (6 bases). The CDR3 is 15 residues long. CDR1 is GTSNPN and CDR2 is SVGIG in the germline V gene (reference sequence). Trimming left V 0 bases short and J 0 bases short, with 11 bases between. The CDR3 region is CAWSVQGFTNYGYTF. CDR3 bases: TGTGCCTGGAGTGTACAGGGATTTACTAACTATGGCTACACCTTC.

V gene TRBV6-6 combines with J gene TRBJ2-2, with a tentative D call TRBD2 (5 bases). Trimming cost V 2 bases and J 6 bases, with 10 bases left between them. Germline CDR1 is MNHNY and CDR2 is SVGAGI (reference sequence). This CDR3 is 14 amino acids long. The CDR3 DNA is TGTGCCAGCAGTTACGAGGGCTTGTCCGGGGAGCTGTTTTTT. As protein: CASSYEGLSGELFF.

This chain connects TRBV18 to TRBJ2-1; 12 positions agree with TRBD1. The CDR3 sequence is 20 residues long. Germline trimming cut 2 bases from V and 1 base from J; bases unmatched to any gene: 12. CDR1 and CDR2 from the germline V gene are KGHSH and LQKENI. The CDR3 region has the DNA TGTGCCAGCTCACCAGTGAGGGGACAGGGGGCCGAGGGGTCCTACAATGAGCAGTTCTTC. Protein product: CASSPVRGQGAEGSYNEQFF.

This clone was seen only once. V is TRBV19 and J is TRBJ1-5; D remains ambiguous. Germline CDR1 reads LNHDA; CDR2 reads SQIVND (reference sequence). The V gene lost 6 bases and the J gene lost 0 bases, with 12 bases spanning the gap. This CDR3 spans 15 amino acids. The CDR3 sequence: CASSRLLVSNQPQHF. CDR3 in DNA: TGTGCCAGTAGCCGTCTCCTTGTTAGCAATCAGCCCCAGCATTTT.

V and J are TRBV18 and TRBJ2-5; D is possibly TRBD1 (5 bases). Germline V gene sequence: CDR1 KGHSH, CDR2 LQKENI. The CDR3 totals 14 residues. Deletions cut 4 bases from V and 2 bases from J, with 11 bases between. This CDR3 is CASSLNQGQETQYF. As DNA, the CDR3 is TGTGCCAGCTCACTCAACCAGGGTCAAGAGACCCAGTACTTC. The full variable domain, its missing parts supplied by reference TRBV18 and TRBJ2-5, is NAGVMQNPRHLVRRRGQEARLRCSPMKGHSHVYWYRQLPEEGLKFMVYLQKENIIDESGMPKERFSAEFPKEGPSILRIQQVVRGDSAAYFCASSLNQGQETQYFGPGTRLLVL.

V usage is TRBV9 and J usage is TRBJ2-7; D might be TRBD1 (6 bases). The CDR3 runs 15 residues. The ends were cut back, 0 bases at V and 4 bases at J, with 14 bases in the middle. CDR1 is SGDLS, CDR2 YYNGEE, per germline. The CDR3 bases are TGTGCCAGCAGCGTAGAGGCAGGGGTGGTTTACGAGCAGTACTTC. As protein: CASSVEAGVVYEQYF.

V and J are TRBV7-9 and TRBJ2-4; no reliable D call. V lost 1 base and J 0 bases, leaving 4 bases between the germline ends. The CDR3 is 14 residues long. Germline values: CDR1 SEHNR, CDR2 FQNEAQ (reference sequence). The chain's CDR3 is CASSLGLAKNIQYF. In nucleotides, the CDR3 is TGTGCCAGCAGCTTAGGTCTAGCCAAAAACATTCAGTACTTC.

The chain is built from TRBV7-8 and TRBJ2-7, with 8 bases lining up with TRBD1. The V segment lost 5 bases and the J segment 6 bases; nucleotides outside the gene matches: 3. The CDR3 is made up of 12 amino acids. Germline V gene lookup returns CDR1 SGHVS and CDR2 FQNEAQ. This CDR3 reads CASSKDRVEQYF. The CDR3 DNA is TGTGCCAGCAGCAAGGACAGGGTCGAGCAGTACTTC.

The chain combines TRBV4-2 with TRBJ1-5; perhaps TRBD1 as D (6 bases). Deletions cut 0 bases from V and 2 bases from J, with 11 bases between. Germline CDR1 LGHNA, CDR2 YNFKEQ. This CDR3 has 16 residues. The CDR3 bases are TGTGCCAGCAGCCAAGAAGGGGGGGCGGGCAATCAGCCCCAGCATTTT. Protein sequence: CASSQEGGAGNQPQHF.

The rearrangement joins TRBV11-1 to TRBJ1-2, with D maybe TRBD1 (6 bases). The CDR3 length is 13 residues. Germline V gene data show CDR1 as SGHAT and CDR2 as FQDESV (reference sequence). V was cut by 6 bases and J by 4 bases, with 12 bases left in between. CDR3: CASSWDTGYGYTF. In nucleotides, the CDR3 is TGTGCCAGCAGTTGGGACACAGGCTATGGCTACACCTTC.

In its sample, this clone was seen a few times. V is TRBV7-9 and J is TRBJ1-3, with TRBD1 matching over 7 bases. The germline V gene has CDR1 SEHNR and CDR2 FQNEAQ (reference sequence). V shed 5 bases, J shed 9 bases, and the junction held 10 bases outside the gene matches. The CDR3 contains 14 residues. The CDR3 region has the DNA TGTGCCAGCAGCCCCGACAGGGCCGTGGGCACCATATATTTT. Protein product: CASSPDRAVGTIYF.